This T cell receptor (beta chain) was documented in a study of cytomegalovirus exposure and HLA in healthy donors. Study-level results: Most TCR sequences proved rare, with some public TCRs found in many donors. Across donors, sequencing depth was assumed by presence/absence analyses to be roughly uniform.

This clone has just one count. What it binds is not known. The PCR ran on 60 Vbeta and 13 Jbeta primers. Source study methods: As a later analysis found, there were 78 million or so unique TCR beta chains, of which around 10 million were shared. Some clones are missing from TCRdb's copy, which holds only in-frame ones; the method was immunoSEQ multiplex PCR. That table supplies the V and J calls and clone size; D and trimming were determined from the DNA. The table shows 150,000 to 200,000 clones, with more than 65% occurring only once. There are 14 residues in the CDR3. V lost 4 bases to trimming and J lost 6 bases; unmatched junction nucleotides: 7. Germline V gives CDR1 SGDLS, CDR2 YYNGEE.

The specimen sequenced was PBMCs. This chain links TRBV9 with TRBJ2-7, with TRBD1 matching 10 bases. This receptor was identified in a man aged 18 to 29 in good health and CMV-seropositive. In nucleotides, the CDR3 is TGTGCCAGCAGCCCCCGGGACAGGGGTGCCGAGCAGTACTTC. Amino acid sequence: CASSPRDRGAEQYF.